Listed below are T cell receptor beta chains from one sample, sequenced in a study of shared clonotypes between healthy human individuals. Some clones are missing from TCRdb's copy, which holds only in-frame ones; the method was immunoSEQ multiplex PCR. The sample has 190,000 or so clones; 66% are singletons. The source material was memory CD4+ T cells sorted from blood. The receptors come from a man aged 25 to 45 in good health. Each CDR3 is given with its conserved first and last residue. D genes are given only for firm matches. The size of a clone is reported for some rows only, either as once, few or many, or as a class for expanded clones.

TGTGCTAGCAGCTTAACAGCGGGAGCCTACGAGCAGTACTTC	CASSLTAGAYEQYF	14	.	TRBD2	TRBV7-7	TRBJ2-7
TGCGCCAGCAGCACCGACGGAGTCTATGGCTACACCTTC	CASSTDGVYGYTF	13	once	.	TRBV5-1	TRBJ1-2
TGCAGCGCAGGTTTTGTTCACGAGCAGTACTTC	CSAGFVHEQYF	11	.	.	TRBV29-1	TRBJ2-7
TGCAGTGCTCCCTATACCTACGAGCAGTACTTC	CSAPYTYEQYF	11	many	.	TRBV20-1	TRBJ2-7
TGTGCCAGCAGCCCTCGACCCGTCGGAGTCAATGAGCAGTTCTTC	CASSPRPVGVNEQFF	15	.	.	TRBV7-3	TRBJ2-1
TGTGCCACCAGCAGAGATATGACCGCGAACACTGAAGCTTTCTTT	CATSRDMTANTEAFF	15	.	.	TRBV15	TRBJ1-1
TGTGCCAGCAGCTTAGGGGGATCCCAGGGCTATGGCTACACCTTC	CASSLGGSQGYGYTF	15	.	.	TRBV11-2	TRBJ1-2
TGTGCCAGCAGCTTGGGGGTTTTGGGTGAGCAGTTCTTC	CASSLGVLGEQFF	13	few	.	TRBV5-6	TRBJ2-1
TGTGCCAGCAGCCCTCGGGACAGTAGCTCCTACGAGCAGTACTTC	CASSPRDSSSYEQYF	15	.	TRBD1	TRBV7-6	TRBJ2-7
TGTGCCAGCAGCTCCACCCCGGGGCTAGCGGGACAAGAGACCCAGTACTTC	CASSSTPGLAGQETQYF	17	.	TRBD2	TRBV5-5	TRBJ2-5
TGTGCCAGCAGTTTGGGTATTGGCAATCAGCCCCAGCATTTT	CASSLGIGNQPQHF	14	.	.	TRBV27	TRBJ1-5
TGTGCCTGGAGTCAACGGTACCAGGGGGAAGCTTTCTTT	CAWSQRYQGEAFF	13	.	.	TRBV30	TRBJ1-1
TGTGCCAGCAGCTTAGGCTCGGACGTCCGTGGAAACATTCAGTACTTC	CASSLGSDVRGNIQYF	16	.	.	TRBV7-9	TRBJ2-4
TGTGCCAGTAGTAATGACAGGGGGCCCAAAAACATTCAGTACTTC	CASSNDRGPKNIQYF	15	.	TRBD1	TRBV19	TRBJ2-4
TGTGCCAGCACCGACAGAGTCTATGGCTACACCTTC	CASTDRVYGYTF	12	few	.	TRBV6-1	TRBJ1-2
TGTGCCAGTAGTATACTTGGACAGCCGAACACCGGGGAGCTGTTTTTT	CASSILGQPNTGELFF	16	.	.	TRBV19	TRBJ2-2
TGTGCCAGCAGCCAACCACAGCCTGACTCTGGAAACACCATATATTTT	CASSQPQPDSGNTIYF	16	.	.	TRBV7-9	TRBJ1-3
TGTGCCAGCAGCCCGACCCTGAAGATTGGTGGATACAATGAGCAGTTCTTC	CASSPTLKIGGYNEQFF	17	.	.	TRBV27	TRBJ2-1
TGCGCCAGCAGCTTGAACGGGCAAGAGACCCAGTACTTC	CASSLNGQETQYF	13	once	.	TRBV5-1	TRBJ2-5
TGCAGCGTTGAAGATGTGAGGAACACCGGGGAGCTGTTTTTT	CSVEDVRNTGELFF	14	.	.	TRBV29-1	TRBJ2-2
TGTGCCAGCAACGGGGTCAACTCTGGGGCCAACGTCCTGACTTTC	CASNGVNSGANVLTF	15	many	.	TRBV25-1	TRBJ2-6
TGTGCCAGCAGCTTAGCGCGGGGGAAGAGTCGATCCTACGAGCAGTACTTC	CASSLARGKSRSYEQYF	17	.	TRBD2	TRBV7-8	TRBJ2-7
TGTGCCTGGAAACAGGCGAACACTGAAGCTTTCTTT	CAWKQANTEAFF	12	.	.	TRBV30	TRBJ1-1
TGTGCCAGCAGCTCGACGGACGGGAGAAACACCGGGGAGCTGTTTTTT	CASSSTDGRNTGELFF	16	.	.	TRBV7-9	TRBJ2-2
TGTGCCAGCAGCGTAGCTGACGGTGGCTATGGCTACACCTTC	CASSVADGGYGYTF	14	.	.	TRBV9	TRBJ1-2
TGTGCCAGCAGCTTAGCGCTCTACAGGGTCACTGAAGCTTTCTTT	CASSLALYRVTEAFF	15	.	.	TRBV7-2	TRBJ1-1
TGTGCCAGCAGCTCCGGGGGAAATGAGCAGTTCTTC	CASSSGGNEQFF	12	.	.	TRBV7-3	TRBJ2-1
TGTGCCAGCAGCGAAGACAGCCACCGGCCCCAGCATTTT	CASSEDSHRPQHF	13	.	.	TRBV9	TRBJ1-5
TGTGCCAGCTCACCACTTGACGGATCCTACGAGCAGTACTTC	CASSPLDGSYEQYF	14	.	.	TRBV18	TRBJ2-7
TGCAGCGTTGAAACGAGAGAAAATGGGCACTACGAGCAGTACTTC	CSVETRENGHYEQYF	15	.	.	TRBV29-1	TRBJ2-7
TGTGCCAGCAGCCACAGGGGCTCGGACACCGGGGAGCTGTTTTTT	CASSHRGSDTGELFF	15	.	TRBD1	TRBV5-5	TRBJ2-2
TGTGCCGGAGCCATTAGCCTAAACAATGAGCAGTTCTTC	CAGAISLNNEQFF	13	.	.	TRBV30	TRBJ2-1
TGTGCCAGCTCACCTGGGCTAGCGGCCTACGAGCAGTACTTC	CASSPGLAAYEQYF	14	few	TRBD2	TRBV18	TRBJ2-7
TGCGCCAGCAGCTTGGTCGGAGGAATGATCAGGTACGAGCAGTACTTC	CASSLVGGMIRYEQYF	16	.	.	TRBV5-1	TRBJ2-7
TGCAGCGTTGCCCGGGACGGACAGCCCCAGCATTTT	CSVARDGQPQHF	12	.	.	TRBV29-1	TRBJ1-5
TGCAGCGTCCGGGGACAGGTCGGCGAGCAGTACTTC	CSVRGQVGEQYF	12	.	TRBD1	TRBV29-1	TRBJ2-7
TGTGCCAGCTCACCCAACAGGTTGGAGGAGACCCAGTACTTC	CASSPNRLEETQYF	14	few	.	TRBV18	TRBJ2-5
TGTGCCAGCAGGCTCGCCCAGGGGAAAGAGCATTTT	CASRLAQGKEHF	12	few	.	TRBV27	TRBJ1-5
TGTGCCAGCAGCCCCTCCGGGACGGATTACAATGAGCAGTTCTTC	CASSPSGTDYNEQFF	15	.	.	TRBV11-3	TRBJ2-1
TGTGCCATCAGGGACAGGGTAGAGAAGACCCAGTACTTC	CAIRDRVEKTQYF	13	.	TRBD1	TRBV10-3	TRBJ2-5
TGTGCCAGCAGCTTTGGGGGCTCCTACAATGAGCAGTTCTTC	CASSFGGSYNEQFF	14	few	.	TRBV11-2	TRBJ2-1
TGTGCCAGCAGCAAAAGTAGGGCGGGAGGGCCGGAGACCCAGTACTTC	CASSKSRAGGPETQYF	16	.	.	TRBV21-1	TRBJ2-5
TGTGCCATCATTCCGGGGGGAGCCTACGAGCAGTACTTC	CAIIPGGAYEQYF	13	.	TRBD2	TRBV14	TRBJ2-7
TGTGCCAGCAGCTTGGTGGGAGCGGGAAGCCAGGGGGATACGCAGTATTTT	CASSLVGAGSQGDTQYF	17	.	.	TRBV5-4	TRBJ2-3
TGTGCCAGCAGCTTAGACCTAACTACTGAGCAGTTCTTC	CASSLDLTTEQFF	13	.	.	TRBV7-9	TRBJ2-1